Listed here are 24 T cell receptor beta chains from one sample, sequenced in a study of cytomegalovirus exposure and HLA in healthy donors. This PCR relied on a set of 60 Vbeta primers and 13 Jbeta primers. The repertoire was sequenced with immunoSEQ multiplex PCR; TCRdb's copy has only in-frame clones and lacks some. Here the sample spans 95,000 to 150,000 clones, under 85% being singletons. Material: PBMCs. The receptors were sampled from a human donor in good health.

The chain employs TRBV5-1 and TRBJ1-1; TRBD1 agrees at 8 bases. After removal of 4 bases from V and 1 base from J, the junction contained 3 bases not matched to a gene. The V gene's germline CDR1 is SGHRS and CDR2 YFSETQ. CDR3 size: 14 residues. The CDR3 reads CASSGQGRNTEAFF. CDR3 in DNA: TGCGCCAGCAGCGGACAGGGAAGGAACACTGAAGCTTTCTTT.

The J gene is TRBJ1-2, the V gene TRBV11-3; D unclear. Germline values: CDR1 SGHNT, CDR2 YENEEA. There are 13 residues in the CDR3. V was shortened by 1 base and J by 8 bases, with 11 bases between the two germline ends. CDR3 DNA: TGTGCCAGCAGCTTAGTACGAGCCGGGGGCTACACCTTC. Protein product: CASSLVRAGGYTF.

The rearrangement joins TRBV9 to TRBJ1-1; the D gene is possibly TRBD1 (6 bases). In germline, CDR1 is SGDLS, CDR2 YYNGEE. The CDR3 sequence is 14 residues long. V was shortened by 4 bases and J by 4 bases, with 14 bases between the two germline ends. CDR3 sequence: CASSPEGGGTEAFF. CDR3 nucleotide sequence: TGTGCCAGCAGCCCAGAGGGAGGGGGCACTGAAGCTTTCTTT.

CDR3 DNA: TGCAGCGTCCGGGTTTCCTACGAGCAGTACTTC. Translated, it gives CSVRVSYEQYF. The chain combines TRBV29-1 with TRBJ2-7; D gene unclear. Trimming took 6 bases from V and 1 from J, leaving 7 bases between them. The CDR3 loop spans 11 amino acids. Germline assignment: CDR1 SQVTM and CDR2 ANQGSEA.

V and J are TRBV5-4 and TRBJ2-6; a weak D match, TRBD2 (5 bases). V was trimmed by 6 bases and J by 2 bases, leaving 18 bases between them. In germline, CDR1 is SGHNT, CDR2 YYREEE (reference sequence). There are 17 residues in the CDR3. For the CDR3, the DNA is TGTGCCAGCACCATTCCCGGGATGGGGACTGGGGCCAACGTCCTGACTTTC. Amino acids: CASTIPGMGTGANVLTF.

The chain combines TRBV5-1 with TRBJ2-7; a possible D gene is TRBD1 (6 bases). The germline CDR1 and CDR2 sequences are SGHRS and YFSETQ. This CDR3 region has 13 residues. The germline V and J ends were trimmed by 3 bases and 2 bases, with 9 bases remaining between them. CDR3 loop: CASSSGTPYEQYF. CDR3 bases: TGCGCCAGCAGCTCTGGGACACCCTACGAGCAGTACTTC.

This chain uses TRBV7-9 with TRBJ2-7; the match to TRBD2 covers 8 bases. After removal of 5 bases from V and 0 bases from J, the junction contained 12 bases not matched to a gene. This CDR3 region has 17 residues. Germline CDR1 is SEHNR and CDR2 is FQNEAQ (reference sequence). The CDR3 DNA reads as TGTGCCAGCAGCACAAATCGGGGGGGCTACAACTCCTACGAGCAGTACTTC. Encoded protein: CASSTNRGGYNSYEQYF.

This chain links TRBV11-2 with TRBJ1-2, with D tentatively TRBD1 (5 bases). The length of the CDR3 is 16 residues. V lost 1 base and J lost 6, with 18 bases in between. Per the germline V gene, CDR1 is SGHAT and CDR2 is FQNNGV. The CDR3 is CASSLGQHGSNHGYTF. CDR3 bases: TGTGCCAGCAGCTTAGGACAGCACGGGTCCAACCATGGCTACACCTTC.

Written as DNA, the CDR3 is TGTGCCAGTAGTCCCTCACCCCTGACTAGCGGGAGGGTACGGTCCTACAATGAGCAGTTCTTC. Translated, it gives CASSPSPLTSGRVRSYNEQFF. The genes are TRBV19 and TRBJ2-1, with TRBD2 matching over 14 bases. The V and J ends lost 5 bases and 1 base, in that order; junction bases with no gene match: 16. The CDR3 has 21 amino acids. Germline V gives CDR1 LNHDA, CDR2 SQIVND (reference sequence).

V is TRBV9 and J is TRBJ1-5; D might be TRBD1 (6 bases). Deletions cut 3 bases from V and 5 bases from J, with 9 bases between. The CDR3 sequence is 13 residues long. The germline CDR1 and CDR2 sequences are SGDLS and YYNGEE. The CDR3 protein is CASSEQGHQPQHF. In DNA form, the CDR3 reads TGTGCCAGCAGCGAACAGGGACATCAGCCCCAGCATTTT.

This clone was picked up one time. The chain carries TRBV6-6 and TRBJ2-7; TRBD2 matches 10 bases. This CDR3 contains 15 residues. V was pared by 0 bases and J by 7 bases, with 6 bases of the junction left unmatched. Germline lookup yields CDR1 MNHNY and CDR2 SVGAGI (reference sequence). Here the CDR3 reads CASSYSLAGGGEQYF. In DNA form, the CDR3 reads TGTGCCAGCAGTTACTCGTTAGCGGGAGGAGGGGAGCAGTACTTC.

This clone was detected only once. This chain links TRBV30 with TRBJ1-2; 7 bases are a match to TRBD1. With V trimmed by 0 bases and J by 6 bases, 13 bases remained unmatched. The germline CDR1 and CDR2 sequences are GTSNPN and SVGIG (reference sequence). This CDR3 contains 16 residues. This CDR3 is CAWSVLRQGGRDGYTF. The CDR3 DNA sequence: TGTGCCTGGAGTGTACTCCGGCAGGGGGGTCGGGATGGCTACACCTTC.

This clone was detected a few times. The chain employs TRBV5-1 and TRBJ2-3; no firm D call. The CDR3 spans 15 residues. V dropped 4 bases and J dropped 2 bases, with 14 bases sitting between them. The germline CDR1 and CDR2 sequences are SGHRS and YFSETQ. The chain's CDR3 is CASSPPDTYTDTQYF. DNA for the CDR3: TGCGCCAGCAGCCCACCCGACACGTACACAGATACGCAGTATTTT.

Points on this clone: This same CDR3 is encoded by further DNA sequences in the sample. V gene TRBV28 combines with J gene TRBJ1-1; 7 nucleotides agree with TRBD1. Germline CDR1 and CDR2: MDHEN and SYDVKM. The CDR3 is 15 residues long. Trimming removed 5 bases from V and 8 bases from J; junction bases left unmatched: 14. In nucleotides, the CDR3 is TGTGCCAGCAGTCAAGCCGGAACAGGGGTTGAGGAAGCTTTCTTT. It encodes CASSQAGTGVEEAFF.

This chain links TRBV2 with TRBJ2-7, with 9 bases aligning to TRBD1. Trimming removed 6 bases from V and 2 bases from J; junction bases left unmatched: 8. This CDR3 region has 15 residues. CDR1 is SNHLY and CDR2 is FYNNEI in the germline V gene. CDR3 DNA sequence: TGTGCCAGCAGGGAGGGACAGGGTGGCGCCTACGAGCAGTACTTC. The encoded protein is CASREGQGGAYEQYF.

The rearrangement joins TRBV19 to TRBJ2-1, with 7 bases that match TRBD1. J gave up 0 bases and V 5 bases, and 4 bases lay outside the gene matches. CDR3 length: 15 residues. The V gene's germline CDR1 is LNHDA and CDR2 SQIVND (reference sequence). DNA of the CDR3: TGTGCCAGTAGTCCGGCAGGGGGCTCCTACAATGAGCAGTTCTTC. Translated: CASSPAGGSYNEQFF.

V gene TRBV5-1 combines with J gene TRBJ2-3; 8 bases agree with TRBD2. Per germline, CDR1 SGHRS and CDR2 YFSETQ. Trimming took 4 bases from V and 4 from J; bases not matched to a gene: 14. The CDR3 extends over 17 amino acids. Here the CDR3 reads CASSPTRGGGLADTQYF. The CDR3 DNA follows: TGCGCCAGCAGCCCGACCCGGGGGGGAGGGTTGGCAGATACGCAGTATTTT.

The chain employs TRBV27 and TRBJ2-5, with D possibly being TRBD2 (6 bases). CDR3 length: 12 residues. Germline V gene sequence: CDR1 MNHEY, CDR2 SMNVEV (reference sequence). Deletions cut 6 bases from V and 5 bases from J, with 10 bases between. Here the CDR3 DNA reads TGTGCCAGCAGGGGCGGGACGGAGACCCAGTACTTC. Amino acids: CASRGGTETQYF.

The chain has TRBV28 and TRBJ2-7; 9 bases match TRBD1. The length of the CDR3 is 14 residues. Per germline, CDR1 MDHEN and CDR2 SYDVKM. The V gene end was trimmed by 6 bases and the J gene end by 2 bases; junction bases not matched to a gene: 5. The CDR3 sequence is CASRWTGVTYEQYF. In nucleotides, the CDR3 is TGTGCCAGCAGGTGGACAGGGGTTACCTACGAGCAGTACTTC.

This chain connects TRBV10-1 to TRBJ2-7; the match to TRBD1 covers 7 bases. V lost 3 bases and J lost 1; bases outside the gene matches: 6. The length of the CDR3 is 15 residues. Germline V lookup: CDR1 WNHNN, CDR2 SYGVQD (reference sequence). The CDR3 region is CASSDGDSNSYEQYF. The CDR3 DNA reads TGCGCCAGCAGTGACGGGGACAGCAATTCCTACGAGCAGTACTTC.

The chain carries TRBV6-9 and TRBJ2-7, with TRBD1 matching over 10 bases. Germline CDR1 is MNHGY and CDR2 is SVAAGI. The V segment lost 2 bases and the J segment 3 bases; nucleotides outside the gene matches: 4. The CDR3 totals 15 residues. CDR3 loop: CASSYRDRGSYEQYF. Here the CDR3 DNA reads TGTGCCAGCAGTTATCGGGACAGGGGCAGCTACGAGCAGTACTTC.

This clone was counted only a few times. V is TRBV30 and J is TRBJ1-2, with 7 bases that match TRBD1. V shed 3 bases and J 3 bases; nucleotides not matched to a gene: 16. CDR3 length equals 17 residues. CDR1 and CDR2 (germline): GTSNPN, SVGIG (reference sequence). CDR3 sequence (DNA): TGTGCCTGGAGGAGAGGGGGCGCGGGGGGGGTGGACTATGGCTACACCTTC. It translates to CAWRRGGAGGVDYGYTF.

V gene TRBV28 combines with J gene TRBJ2-1; 8 nucleotides align to TRBD2. The CDR3 totals 15 residues. Germline V gives CDR1 MDHEN, CDR2 SYDVKM. V shed 3 bases and J 6 bases; nucleotides not matched to a gene: 7. The CDR3 sequence is CASSLAGGPFNEQFF. CDR3 DNA sequence: TGTGCCAGCAGTTTGGCGGGGGGCCCTTTCAATGAGCAGTTCTTC.

This clone was observed once. The gene calls are TRBV30 and TRBJ2-7; 7 positions match TRBD1. CDR1 GTSNPN and CDR2 SVGIG come from the germline V gene (reference sequence). This CDR3 comprises 14 residues. V was clipped by 6 bases and J by 3 bases; unmatched bases: 11. The CDR3 DNA follows: TGTGCCTGTCATATCCGGGACAGATTCTACGAGCAGTACTTC. Its protein product is CACHIRDRFYEQYF.